Following are 27 T cell receptor beta chains from one sample sequenced in a study of cytomegalovirus exposure and HLA in healthy donors. The PCR made use of 60 Vbeta and 13 Jbeta primers. Some clones are missing from TCRdb's copy, which holds only in-frame ones; the method was immunoSEQ multiplex PCR. The sample comprises 150,000 or so clones, around 80% of which are singletons, and roughly 13% rests with the top ten. The material sequenced was PBMCs. Receptor source: a man between 25 and 39 years old in good health and CMV-seropositive.

The chain couples TRBV19 to TRBJ1-1; a weak D match, TRBD1 (5 bases). Germline V lookup: CDR1 LNHDA, CDR2 SQIVND (reference sequence). The CDR3 consists of 16 residues. Trimming stripped 3 bases from V and 5 bases from J, with 19 bases between. The CDR3 loop reads CASSIILGQMGTEAFF. The CDR3 DNA is TGTGCCAGTAGTATTATCCTGGGGCAGATGGGTACTGAAGCTTTCTTT.

The chain uses TRBV6-5 and TRBJ2-3; D unresolved. There are 12 residues in the CDR3. V was cut by 8 bases and J by 8 bases, with 14 bases left in between. The germline V gene has CDR1 MNHEY and CDR2 SVGAGI. The CDR3: CASALISGTQYF. The CDR3 DNA is TGTGCCAGCGCGCTGATTTCGGGTACGCAGTATTTT.

This rearrangement joins TRBV28 to TRBJ1-1, with D possibly matching TRBD1 (6 bases). Germline V gene sequence: CDR1 MDHEN, CDR2 SYDVKM. V lost 8 bases to trimming and J lost 3 bases, with 10 bases between them. This CDR3 has 12 amino acids. CDR3 bases: TGTGCCAGCGGGTACAGGGACACTGAAGCTTTCTTT. The encoded protein is CASGYRDTEAFF.

This rearrangement joins TRBV4-2 to TRBJ1-1; the D gene is possibly TRBD1 (5 bases). The CDR3 has 17 amino acids. Germline V lookup: CDR1 LGHNA, CDR2 YNFKEQ. V lost 0 bases to trimming and J lost 4 bases, with 18 bases between them. In DNA, the CDR3 is TGTGCCAGCAGCCAAGAAAATAACAGGTTGGAGGGCACTGAAGCTTTCTTT. It specifies CASSQENNRLEGTEAFF.

This rearrangement joins TRBV7-9 to TRBJ2-7, with 8 bases lining up with TRBD2. The trim removed 4 bases at V and 4 bases at J, leaving 12 bases unmatched. The CDR3 consists of 16 residues. Germline CDR1 SEHNR, CDR2 FQNEAQ (reference sequence). CDR3 sequence: CASSSTSGSFQYEQYF. CDR3 nucleotides: TGTGCCAGCAGCTCAACTAGCGGAAGCTTCCAATACGAGCAGTACTTC.

The chain links TRBV28 to TRBJ1-2; 8 nucleotides agree with TRBD1. CDR1 is MDHEN and CDR2 is SYDVKM in the germline V gene. V lost 6 bases, J lost 3 bases, and 9 bases stayed unmatched. The CDR3 has 15 residues. The chain's CDR3 is CASSASGGGDYGYTF. The CDR3, as DNA: TGTGCCAGCAGCGCCTCAGGGGGCGGGGACTATGGCTACACCTTC.

V and J are TRBV5-1 and TRBJ1-2; TRBD1 might be the D (6 bases). The CDR3 extends over 14 amino acids. Trimming left V 0 bases short and J 1 base short, with 7 bases between. Looked up from germline, CDR1 is SGHRS and CDR2 is YFSETQ. The CDR3 nucleotides are TGCGCCAGCAGCTTGGAACAGGGTAACTATGGCTACACCTTC. Its protein product is CASSLEQGNYGYTF. The full variable domain, completed using reference TRBV5-1 and TRBJ1-2, is KAGVTQTPRYLIKTRGQQVTLSCSPISGHRSVSWYQQTPGQGLQFLFEYFSETQRNKGNFPGRFSGRQFSNSRSEMNVSTLELGDSALYLCASSLEQGNYGYTFGSGTRLTVV.

The table lists this clone with a few counts. The J gene is TRBJ2-3, the V gene TRBV21-1; the D segment call TRBD1 is taken from the table without a DNA check. TRBV21-1 is designated a pseudogene. CDR3 length: 16 amino acids. Here the CDR3 DNA reads TGTGCCAGCATCTCTAGCCGGGACACGAGCACAGATACGCAGTATTTT. It encodes CASISSRDTSTDTQYF.

The V call is TRBV7-9, the J call TRBJ2-3; unclear D gene. The CDR3 has 13 residues. Trimming cost V 5 bases and J 2 bases, with 8 bases left between them. Germline assignment: CDR1 SEHNR and CDR2 FQNEAQ (reference sequence). The DNA for the CDR3 is TGTGCCAGCAGCCTAAATCCCACAGATACGCAGTATTTT. Residues: CASSLNPTDTQYF.

This clone was picked up one time. This chain uses TRBV6-5 with TRBJ2-2; D remains unclear. Trimming stripped 0 bases from V and 0 bases from J, with 8 bases between. The length of the CDR3 is 16 residues. CDR1 and CDR2 (germline): MNHEY, SVGAGI. DNA of the CDR3: TGTGCCAGCAGTTACTCGAGGCAAGCGAACACCGGGGAGCTGTTTTTT. It is translated as CASSYSRQANTGELFF.

This clone was found once. The chain is built from TRBV7-2 and TRBJ2-5; 10 positions agree with TRBD1. The CDR3 length is 14 residues. The J segment lost 2 bases and the V segment lost 3 bases, leaving 0 bases of the junction unmatched. Germline CDR1 SGHTA, CDR2 FQGNSA. DNA of the CDR3: TGTGCCAGCAGCTTGGACAGGGGGCAAGAGACCCAGTACTTC. Translating it yields CASSLDRGQETQYF. Complete variable domain (other parts from reference TRBV7-2 and TRBJ2-5): GAGVSQSPSNKVTEKGKDVELRCDPISGHTALYWYRQSLGQGLEFLIYFQGNSAPDKSGLPSDRFSAERTGGSVSTLTIQRTQQEDSAVYLCASSLDRGQETQYFGPGTRLLVL.

The chain recombines TRBV4-2 with TRBJ2-5; 7 bases are a match to TRBD2. Germline loops: CDR1 LGHNA, CDR2 YNFKEQ. Unmatched junction bases numbered 9, after V lost 1 base and J lost 4 bases. The CDR3 runs to 16 residues. The CDR3 region has the DNA TGTGCCAGCAGCCAAGCTGGCGGGAGCAGAGGAGAGACCCAGTACTTC. Its protein is CASSQAGGSRGETQYF.

Comment on this clone: Additional DNA sequences in this sample encode the identical CDR3. The V call is TRBV6-5, the J call TRBJ1-1, with D tentatively TRBD1 (6 bases). Between the trimmed V and J ends, which lost 0 bases and 5 bases, there was a span of 7 bases. This CDR3 is 13 amino acids long. Looked up from germline, CDR1 is MNHEY and CDR2 is SVGAGI. This CDR3 reads CASSYSRGTEAFF. Here the CDR3 DNA reads TGTGCCAGCAGTTACTCCAGGGGTACTGAAGCTTTCTTT.

The chain uses TRBV7-8 and TRBJ2-7, with 12 positions matching TRBD1. The CDR3 runs to 13 residues. After removal of 8 bases from V and 6 bases from J, the junction contained 5 bases not matched to a gene. Germline values: CDR1 SGHVS, CDR2 FQNEAQ. The CDR3 coding sequence is TGTGCCAGCGGGGGACAGGGGGCGGTCGAGCAGTACTTC. Residues: CASGGQGAVEQYF. Supplemented by reference TRBV7-8 and TRBJ2-7, the full variable domain reads GAGVSQSPRYKVAKRGQDVALRCDPISGHVSLFWYQQALGQGPEFLTYFQNEAQLDKSGLPSDRFFAERPEGSVSTLKIQRTQQEDSAVYLCASGGQGAVEQYFGPGTRLTVT.

In its sample, this clone was seen a few times. This CDR3 is CASSLSGQGYEQYF. The CDR3 coding sequence is TGTGCCAGCTCACTATCAGGACAGGGGTACGAGCAGTACTTC. V usage is TRBV18 and J usage is TRBJ2-7; 9 bases are shared with TRBD1. The CDR3 covers 14 residues. The J segment lost 4 bases and the V segment lost 4 bases, leaving 5 bases of the junction unmatched. CDR1 and CDR2 from the germline V gene are KGHSH and LQKENI.

The chain combines TRBV9 with TRBJ1-2, with D possibly matching TRBD1 (5 bases). V lost 0 bases to trimming and J lost 7 bases, with 13 bases between them. CDR1 SGDLS and CDR2 YYNGEE come from the germline V gene. The CDR3 contains 14 residues. The CDR3 spells CASSVGFGAGGYTF. CDR3 DNA: TGTGCCAGCAGCGTAGGCTTTGGGGCAGGTGGCTACACCTTC.

This clone appeared a single time. In DNA form, the CDR3 reads TGTGCCAGCACCCACTCCCGCGACGAGCAGTACTTC. Its translation is CASTHSRDEQYF. V is TRBV28 and J is TRBJ2-7; D gene uncertain. Trimming left V 7 bases short and J 5 bases short, with 12 bases between. The CDR3 is 12 amino acids. CDR1 is MDHEN, CDR2 SYDVKM, per germline.

This clone is a singleton in its sample. V and J are TRBV6-5 and TRBJ2-2, with 8 bases lining up with TRBD2. Germline V lookup: CDR1 MNHEY, CDR2 SVGAGI. V lost 3 bases, J lost 4 bases, and 4 bases stayed unmatched. The CDR3 is made up of 15 amino acids. The CDR3 sequence: CASSYFREGTGELFF. The CDR3 nucleotides read TGTGCCAGCAGTTATTTCCGGGAGGGCACCGGGGAGCTGTTTTTT.

J is TRBJ1-5 and V is TRBV28; D uncertain. Germline V gene lookup returns CDR1 MDHEN and CDR2 SYDVKM. Trimming shortened V by 4 bases and J by 0 bases, and 4 bases separated the two germline ends. This CDR3 comprises 13 residues. CDR3 DNA sequence: TGTGCCAGCAGTTCCTATAGCAATCAGCCCCAGCATTTT. Its translation: CASSSYSNQPQHF.

The rearrangement links TRBV5-1 to TRBJ2-1; perhaps TRBD1 as D (7 bases). CDR1 and CDR2 (germline): SGHRS, YFSETQ. V was pared by 5 bases and J by 7 bases, with 22 bases between. The CDR3 contains 16 residues. CDR3 in amino acids: CASRDNRGGNLNEQFF. In nucleotides, the CDR3 is TGCGCCAGCAGAGATAACAGGGGCGGGAACCTTAATGAGCAGTTCTTC. Full variable domain (outside the CDR3, taken from reference TRBV5-1 and TRBJ2-1): KAGVTQTPRYLIKTRGQQVTLSCSPISGHRSVSWYQQTPGQGLQFLFEYFSETQRNKGNFPGRFSGRQFSNSRSEMNVSTLELGDSALYLCASRDNRGGNLNEQFFGPGTRLTVL.

The rearrangement uses TRBV28 and TRBJ1-6; perhaps TRBD1 as D (6 bases). The length of the CDR3 is 14 residues. V was trimmed by 7 bases and J by 8 bases, leaving 15 bases between them. From germline, CDR1 is MDHEN and CDR2 SYDVKM. As DNA, the CDR3 is TGTGCCAGCACCTCCATCAGGGGCGATTCACCCCTCCACTTT. Its translation: CASTSIRGDSPLHF.

The chain couples TRBV7-9 to TRBJ2-7; TRBD1 aligns across 9 bases. Germline V CDR1 and CDR2: SEHNR, FQNEAQ (reference sequence). CDR3 length: 14 residues. V lost 5 bases, J lost 2 bases, and 4 bases stayed unmatched. The chain's CDR3 is CASSTGTGTYEQYF. The CDR3 region has the DNA TGTGCCAGCAGCACGGGGACAGGGACCTACGAGCAGTACTTC.

The V call is TRBV7-9, the J call TRBJ1-4; 9 nucleotides match TRBD1. Germline CDR1 SEHNR, CDR2 FQNEAQ (reference sequence). The CDR3 spans 14 residues. The junction had 6 bases not matched to a gene; V was cut back by 5 bases and J by 8 bases. The CDR3 DNA follows: TGTGCCAGCAGCGAAGGACAGGGGCGAGAAAAACTGTTTTTT. Translating gives CASSEGQGREKLFF. The variable domain in full, with the rest retrieved from reference TRBV7-9 and TRBJ1-4, is DTGVSQNPRHKITKRGQNVTFRCDPISEHNRLYWYRQTLGQGPEFLTYFQNEAQLEKSRLLSDRFSAERPKGSFSTLEIQRTEQGDSAMYLCASSEGQGREKLFFGSGTQLSVL.

This chain links TRBV27 with TRBJ2-1, with no clear D. The CDR3 runs 16 residues. Germline CDR1 reads MNHEY; CDR2 reads SMNVEV (reference sequence). The V end was cut by 6 bases, the J end by 0 bases, with 15 bases between. DNA for the CDR3: TGTGCCAGCAGCCCCCGACTTACTTACTCCTACAATGAGCAGTTCTTC. Its protein is CASSPRLTYSYNEQFF.

The CDR3 DNA reads as TGTGCCAGTAGACCCCCAGGGGCGAACACTGAAGCTTTCTTT. It encodes CASRPPGANTEAFF. The rearrangement joins TRBV19 to TRBJ1-1; D is possibly TRBD1 (6 bases). Germline values: CDR1 LNHDA, CDR2 SQIVND (reference sequence). V was trimmed by 6 bases and J by 1 base, leaving 12 bases between them. CDR3 length equals 14 residues.

The chain carries TRBV6-1 and TRBJ2-4; possible D gene TRBD1, 6 bases. This CDR3 is 12 amino acids long. The germline V and J ends were trimmed by 6 bases and 9 bases, with 12 bases remaining between them. Germline CDR1 and CDR2: MNHNS and SASEGT. The CDR3 is CASSPRGRIQYF. The CDR3 nucleotides read TGTGCCAGCAGCCCCAGGGGTCGCATTCAGTACTTC.

A remark on this clone: This same CDR3 is encoded by further DNA sequences in the sample. Here the CDR3 reads CASSYSSGLYEQYF. For the CDR3, the DNA is TGTGCCAGCAGTTACAGTAGCGGCCTCTACGAGCAGTACTTC. J is TRBJ2-7 and V is TRBV6-6; perhaps TRBD2 as D (6 bases). This CDR3 is built from 14 residues. Per germline, CDR1 MNHNY and CDR2 SVGAGI (reference sequence). The V and J ends lost 2 bases and 3 bases respectively, with 11 bases between them.